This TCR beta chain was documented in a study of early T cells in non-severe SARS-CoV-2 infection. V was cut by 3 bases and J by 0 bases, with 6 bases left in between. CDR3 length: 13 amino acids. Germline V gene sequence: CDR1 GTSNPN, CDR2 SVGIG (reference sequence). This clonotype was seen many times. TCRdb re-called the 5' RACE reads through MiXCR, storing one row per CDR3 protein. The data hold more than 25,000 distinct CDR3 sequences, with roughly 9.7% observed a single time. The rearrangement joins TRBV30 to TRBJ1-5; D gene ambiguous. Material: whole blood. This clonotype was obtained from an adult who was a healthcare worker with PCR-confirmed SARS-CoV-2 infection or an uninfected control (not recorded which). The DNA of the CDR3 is TGTGCCTGGAGCATAAATAGCAATCAGCCCCAGCATTTT. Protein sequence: CAWSINSNQPQHF.